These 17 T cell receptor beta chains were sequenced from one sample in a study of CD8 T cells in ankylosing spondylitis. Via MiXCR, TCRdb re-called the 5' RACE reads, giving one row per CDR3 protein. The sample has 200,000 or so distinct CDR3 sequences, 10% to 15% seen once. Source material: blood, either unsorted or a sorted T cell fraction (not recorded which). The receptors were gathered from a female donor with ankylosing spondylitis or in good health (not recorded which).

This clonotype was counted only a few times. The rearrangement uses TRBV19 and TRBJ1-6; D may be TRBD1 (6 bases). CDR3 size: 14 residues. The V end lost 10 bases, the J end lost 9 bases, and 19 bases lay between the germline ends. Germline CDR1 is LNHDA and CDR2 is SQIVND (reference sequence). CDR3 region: CATEPAGVGSPLHF. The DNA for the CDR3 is TGTGCCACAGAACCGGCAGGGGTCGGTTCACCCCTCCACTTT.

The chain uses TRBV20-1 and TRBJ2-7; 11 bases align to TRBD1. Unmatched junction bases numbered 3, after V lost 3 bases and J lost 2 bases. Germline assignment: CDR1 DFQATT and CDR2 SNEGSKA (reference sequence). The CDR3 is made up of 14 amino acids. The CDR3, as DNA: TGCAGTGCTAGTCCGGGACAGGGGGCCTACGAGCAGTACTTC. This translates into CSASPGQGAYEQYF.

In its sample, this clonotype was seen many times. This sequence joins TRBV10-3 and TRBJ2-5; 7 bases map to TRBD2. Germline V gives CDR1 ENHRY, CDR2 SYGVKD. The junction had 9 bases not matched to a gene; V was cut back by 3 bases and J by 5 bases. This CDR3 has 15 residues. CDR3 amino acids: CAISDLSGKVETQYF. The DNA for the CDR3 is TGTGCCATCAGTGATCTAAGCGGGAAGGTTGAGACCCAGTACTTC.

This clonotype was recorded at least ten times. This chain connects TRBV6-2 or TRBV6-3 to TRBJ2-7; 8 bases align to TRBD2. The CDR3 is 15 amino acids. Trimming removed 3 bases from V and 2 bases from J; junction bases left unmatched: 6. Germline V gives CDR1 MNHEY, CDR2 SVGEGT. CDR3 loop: CASSYASGLPYEQYF. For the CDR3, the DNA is TGTGCCAGCAGTTATGCTAGCGGGTTACCCTACGAGCAGTACTTC.

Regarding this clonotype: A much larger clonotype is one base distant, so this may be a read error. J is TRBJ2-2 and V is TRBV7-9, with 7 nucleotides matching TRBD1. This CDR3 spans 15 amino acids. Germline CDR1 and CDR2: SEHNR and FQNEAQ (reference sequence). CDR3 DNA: TGTACCAGCAGCTTCAGGACAGGATACACCGGGGAGCTGTTTTTT. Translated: CTSSFRTGYTGELFF.

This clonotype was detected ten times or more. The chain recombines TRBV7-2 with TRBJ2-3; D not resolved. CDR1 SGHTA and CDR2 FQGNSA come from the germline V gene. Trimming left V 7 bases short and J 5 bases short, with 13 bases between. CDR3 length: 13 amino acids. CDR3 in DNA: TGTGCCAGCATCAACCCTTATAGAGATACGCAGTATTTT. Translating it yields CASINPYRDTQYF.

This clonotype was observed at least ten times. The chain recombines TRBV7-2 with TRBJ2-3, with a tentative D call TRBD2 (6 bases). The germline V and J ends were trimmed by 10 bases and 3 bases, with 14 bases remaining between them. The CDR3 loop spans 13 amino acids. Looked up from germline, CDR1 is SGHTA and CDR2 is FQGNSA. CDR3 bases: TGTGCCACCGGGGGAGGATCGACAGATACGCAGTATTTT. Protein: CATGGGSTDTQYF.

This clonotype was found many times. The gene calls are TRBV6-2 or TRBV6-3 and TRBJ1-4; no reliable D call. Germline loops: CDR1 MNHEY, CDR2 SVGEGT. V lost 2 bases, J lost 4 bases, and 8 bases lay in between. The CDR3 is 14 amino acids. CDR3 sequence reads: CASSYGSLNEKLFF. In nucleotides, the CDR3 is TGTGCCAGCAGTTACGGCAGCCTTAATGAAAAACTGTTTTTT.

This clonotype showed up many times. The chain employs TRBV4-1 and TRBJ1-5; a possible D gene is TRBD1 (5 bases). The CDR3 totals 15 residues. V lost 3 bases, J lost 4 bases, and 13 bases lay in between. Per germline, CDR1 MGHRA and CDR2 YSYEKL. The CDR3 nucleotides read TGCGCCAGCAGCCATCCCGGACACCCTAATCAGCCCCAGCATTTT. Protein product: CASSHPGHPNQPQHF.

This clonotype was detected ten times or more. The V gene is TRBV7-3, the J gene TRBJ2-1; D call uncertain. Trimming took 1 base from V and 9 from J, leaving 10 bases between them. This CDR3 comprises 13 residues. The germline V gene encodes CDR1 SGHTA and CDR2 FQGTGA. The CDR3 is CASSLRRGVEQFF. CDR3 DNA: TGTGCCAGCAGCTTAAGAAGAGGAGTTGAGCAGTTCTTC.

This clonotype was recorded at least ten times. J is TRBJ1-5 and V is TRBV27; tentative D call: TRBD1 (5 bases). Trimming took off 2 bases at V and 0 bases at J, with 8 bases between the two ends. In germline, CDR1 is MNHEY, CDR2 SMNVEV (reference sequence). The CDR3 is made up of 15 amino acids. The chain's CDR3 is CASSLKGYSNQPQHF. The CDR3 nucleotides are TGTGCCAGCAGTTTAAAGGGGTATAGCAATCAGCCCCAGCATTTT.

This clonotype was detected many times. The CDR3 DNA sequence: TGTGCCAGCAGCTTGGGACAACCGAACACTGAAGCTTTCTTT. Translation gives CASSLGQPNTEAFF. The chain joins TRBV13 to TRBJ1-1; possibly TRBD1 for D (6 bases). The germline V gene encodes CDR1 PRHDT and CDR2 FYEKMQ (reference sequence). V gave up 3 bases and J gave up 1 base, with 9 bases separating them. This CDR3 has 14 amino acids.

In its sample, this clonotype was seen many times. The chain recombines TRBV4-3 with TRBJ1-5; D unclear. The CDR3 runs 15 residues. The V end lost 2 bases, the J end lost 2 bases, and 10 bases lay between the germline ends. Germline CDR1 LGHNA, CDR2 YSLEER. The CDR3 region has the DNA TGCGCCAGCAGCCAATTTACAAGCGGCAATCAGCCCCAGCATTTT. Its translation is CASSQFTSGNQPQHF.

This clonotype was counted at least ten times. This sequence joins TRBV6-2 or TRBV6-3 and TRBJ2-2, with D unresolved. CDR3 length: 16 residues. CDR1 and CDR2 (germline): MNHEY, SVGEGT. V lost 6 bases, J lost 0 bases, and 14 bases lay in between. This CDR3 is CASSRPTSANTGELFF. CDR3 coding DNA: TGTGCCAGCAGCCGTCCAACCAGCGCGAACACCGGGGAGCTGTTTTTT.

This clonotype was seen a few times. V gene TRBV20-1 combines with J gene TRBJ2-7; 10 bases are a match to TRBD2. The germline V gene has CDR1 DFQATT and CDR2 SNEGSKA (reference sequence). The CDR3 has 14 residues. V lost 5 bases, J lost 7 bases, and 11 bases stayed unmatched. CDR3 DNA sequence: TGCAGTGCTGCACGGACTAGCGGAACGGCAGAGCAGTACTTC. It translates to CSAARTSGTAEQYF.

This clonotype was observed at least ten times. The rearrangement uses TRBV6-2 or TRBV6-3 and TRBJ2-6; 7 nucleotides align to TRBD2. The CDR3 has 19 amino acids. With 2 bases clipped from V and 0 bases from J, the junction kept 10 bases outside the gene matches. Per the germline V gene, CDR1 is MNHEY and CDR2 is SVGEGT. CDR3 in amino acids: CASSYEGLAEFSGANVLTF. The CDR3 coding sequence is TGTGCCAGCAGTTACGAAGGGCTAGCGGAATTCTCTGGGGCCAACGTCCTGACTTTC.

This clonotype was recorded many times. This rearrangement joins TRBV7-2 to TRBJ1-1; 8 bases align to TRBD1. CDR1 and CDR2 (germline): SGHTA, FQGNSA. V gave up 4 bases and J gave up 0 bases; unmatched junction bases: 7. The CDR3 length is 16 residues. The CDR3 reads CASSSQQGVMNTEAFF. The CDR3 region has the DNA TGTGCCAGCAGCTCACAACAGGGGGTGATGAACACTGAAGCTTTCTTT.